The clone carrying this T cell receptor (beta chain) was observed a few times. Sequencing was performed with immunoSEQ multiplex PCR; in TCRdb, only in-frame clones are kept and a portion is missing. The data contain approximately 270,000 clones, roughly nine tenths of them singletons. The germline V gene has CDR1 LNHDA and CDR2 SQIVND (reference sequence). V shed 3 bases and J shed 7 bases, with 10 bases lying between them. The CDR3 has 14 residues. This entry belongs to a study of blood T cell repertoires in COVID-19. Whole-study context: Sources were T cells, B-cell-depleted T cells, or PBMCs; the material itself was cDNA or gDNA.

The rearrangement uses TRBV19 and TRBJ1-6, with unresolved D. Sequenced: peripheral blood. The TCR comes from a man in his forties with active or convalescent COVID-19. Written as DNA, the CDR3 is TGTGCCAGTAGTATTCAGGTCATGAATTCACCCCTCCACTTT. The encoded protein is CASSIQVMNSPLHF.